Listed below are T cell receptor beta chains from one sample, sequenced in a study of cytomegalovirus exposure and HLA in healthy donors. This table comes from immunoSEQ multiplex PCR, and its TCRdb copy is limited to in-frame clones, with some not included. The sample yields about 110,000 clones, 60% to 85% seen once. Sequencing input: PBMCs. Source of these receptors: a woman in her sixties or seventies in good health and CMV-seropositive. Each CDR3 is given with its conserved first and last residue. A D gene is named only where the DNA matches it firmly. Rows give clone size only sometimes, using once, few, many, or a class for an expanded clone.

TRBV28,TRBD1,15,TRBJ1-2,-,CASSLLGQGASGYTF,TGTGCCAGCAGTTTATTAGGACAGGGGGCGTCTGGCTACACCTTC
TRBV5-1,TRBD1,13,TRBJ2-7,-,CASSLQGAYEQYF,TGCGCCAGCAGTCTTCAGGGGGCGTACGAGCAGTACTTC
TRBV13,-,12,TRBJ2-1,-,CASSLYRSEQFF,TGTGCCAGCAGCTTGTATAGGAGTGAGCAGTTCTTC
TRBV7-6,TRBD2,13,TRBJ2-5,-,CASSWGGSETQYF,TGTGCCAGCAGCTGGGGGGGGAGTGAGACCCAGTACTTC
TRBV2,TRBD2,15,TRBJ2-3,-,CASSRLAGDTDTQYF,TGTGCCAGCAGCCGACTAGCGGGGGATACAGATACGCAGTATTTT
TRBV6-1,-,15,TRBJ2-4,few,CASSPSGLAKNIQYF,TGTGCCAGCAGCCCGTCGGGACTAGCCAAAAACATTCAGTACTTC
TRBV4-1,-,15,TRBJ1-2,-,CASSPRAGYFDGYTF,TGCGCCAGCAGCCCCCGGGCGGGGTACTTCGATGGCTACACCTTC
TRBV14,TRBD1,14,TRBJ2-2,-,CASSHRQGAGELFF,TGTGCCAGCAGCCACAGACAGGGGGCCGGGGAGCTGTTTTTT
TRBV19,-,15,TRBJ2-1,-,CASSMAGQDWFEQFF,TGTGCCAGTAGTATGGCCGGTCAAGACTGGTTTGAGCAGTTCTTC
TRBV18,-,13,TRBJ2-3,once,CASSQTGPDTQYF,TGTGCCAGCTCACAGACGGGTCCAGATACGCAGTATTTT
TRBV6-5,-,15,TRBJ2-5,-,CASRHWRGSQETQYF,TGTGCCAGCAGGCACTGGCGGGGCAGCCAAGAGACCCAGTACTTC
TRBV5-1,-,16,TRBJ2-7,-,CASSLTPGRGDYEQYF,TGCGCCAGCAGCTTGACCCCCGGCAGGGGGGACTACGAGCAGTACTTC
TRBV7-2,-,15,TRBJ1-5,once,CASSLDRDSNQPQHF,TGTGCCAGCAGCTTAGACAGAGATAGCAATCAGCCCCAGCATTTT
TRBV6-6,TRBD2,16,TRBJ2-1,many,CASSYPSGRAPNEQFF,TGTGCCAGCAGTTACCCCAGCGGGAGGGCCCCCAATGAGCAGTTCTTC
TRBV5-1,-,13,TRBJ2-7,-,CASRTVPTYEQYF,TGCGCCAGCAGGACAGTTCCGACCTACGAGCAGTACTTC
TRBV2,TRBD1,15,TRBJ1-4,-,CASSGYGTGEEKLFF,TGTGCCAGCAGTGGGTACGGGACAGGGGAAGAAAAACTGTTTTTT